A selection of T cell receptor beta chains follows, all from one sample in a study of T cells after yellow fever vaccination. Each CDR3 protein is one row after TCRdb ran MiXCR on the 5' RACE reads. Seen here are a few hundred thousand distinct CDR3 sequences, 15% to 20% observed once, and the top ten hold approximately 14%. The material sequenced was PBMCs, taken 15 days after the yellow fever booster vaccination. Receptors were obtained from a man aged 25-45 years who received the YFV17D yellow fever vaccine. Each CDR3 is given with its conserved first and last residue. Fields, in order: clone size, D gene, V gene, J gene, CDR3 DNA, CDR3 protein. A D gene is named only where the DNA matches it firmly. Clone size is given for some rows only: seen once, a few or many times, or a class if the clone is expanded.

few	NA	TRBV4-3	TRBJ1-1	TGCGCCAGCAGCAGCGGGCGGGGAATAACTGAAGCTTTCTTT	CASSSGRGITEAFF
many	NA	TRBV7-2	TRBJ1-6	TGTGCCAGCAGCTTTGGCTCACCCCTCCACTTT	CASSFGSPLHF
NA	TRBD2	TRBV28	TRBJ2-3	TGTGCCACCCGAACCCACTCGCCGGGACTACGCGATGATACGCAGTATTTT	CATRTHSPGLRDDTQYF
NA	NA	TRBV7-2	TRBJ2-5	TGTGCCAGCAGCTTAGTGGGGTCCCCAAGGGCGGCCCAGTACTTC	CASSLVGSPRAAQYF
NA	NA	TRBV29-1	TRBJ2-1	TGCAGCGTTGGACGGATAGGAGGCAATGAGCAGTTCTTC	CSVGRIGGNEQFF
NA	NA	TRBV21-1	TRBJ2-2	TGTGCCAGCAGCAAAGAAGGAGAAGACACCGGGGAGCTGTTTTTT	CASSKEGEDTGELFF
NA	NA	TRBV28	TRBJ2-3	TGTGCCAGCAGTTTCACCCGTAAGACGCAGTATTTT	CASSFTRKTQYF
few	NA	TRBV20-1	TRBJ1-1	TGCAGTGCTAGACGGGGGGAACAGGGTGAAGCTTTCTTT	CSARRGEQGEAFF
few	TRBD1	TRBV7-2	TRBJ2-7	TGTGCCAGCAGCATCAGGGGGCGCGAGCAGTACTTC	CASSIRGREQYF
NA	TRBD2	TRBV12-3/TRBV12-4	TRBJ2-5	TGTGCCAGCAGTTTAATGGTGGGGGGACTAGCGGCCTGGAGCCAGTACTTC	CASSLMVGGLAAWSQYF
NA	NA	TRBV6-1	TRBJ2-3	TGTGCCAGCAGTACCCTGGAGCGCGCGGGCGGCGGGGATACGCAGTATTTT	CASSTLERAGGGDTQYF
few	NA	TRBV12-3/TRBV12-4	TRBJ2-7	TGTGCCAGCAGCCTAGGACAGCATTCCTACGAGCAGTACTTC	CASSLGQHSYEQYF
few	TRBD2	TRBV6-5	TRBJ2-7	TGTGCCAGCAAGCGGGGGGCCTACGAGCAGTACTTC	CASKRGAYEQYF
NA	TRBD2	TRBV10-3	TRBJ2-1	TGTGCCATCAGTGACCCGAGGGCGGGAGTGGGGAATGAGCAGTTCTTC	CAISDPRAGVGNEQFF
NA	TRBD2	TRBV10-2	TRBJ2-2	TGCGCCAGCATCAAAGCGGGGTCGGCCGGGGAGCTGTTTTTT	CASIKAGSAGELFF
NA	TRBD1	TRBV7-9	TRBJ2-7	TGTGCCAGCAGAAATTTACAGGGGTCGATGTACGAGCAGTACTTC	CASRNLQGSMYEQYF
few	NA	TRBV25-1	TRBJ1-4	TGTGCCAGCAGTGATAAGTTAGAAAAACTGTTTTTT	CASSDKLEKLFF
NA	NA	TRBV12-3/TRBV12-4	TRBJ1-3	TGTGCCAGCAACCCGAACTCTGGAAACACCATATATTTT	CASNPNSGNTIYF
NA	NA	TRBV12-3/TRBV12-4	TRBJ1-1	TGTGCCAGCACTCCGGTCCGGGGCACTGAAGCTTTCTTT	CASTPVRGTEAFF
few	NA	TRBV6-5	TRBJ2-5	TGTGCCAGCAGTTATAGGTCGGCCCAAGAGACCCAGTACTTC	CASSYRSAQETQYF
few	TRBD1	TRBV7-2	TRBJ2-2	TGTGCCAGCAGCCCGTCAGGGACAGCGAACACCGGGGAGCTGTTTTTT	CASSPSGTANTGELFF
NA	TRBD2	TRBV6-1	TRBJ2-1	TGTGCCAGCAGTACGTTGGGACTAGCCGCCTACAATGAGCAGTTCTTC	CASSTLGLAAYNEQFF
few	TRBD1	TRBV6-1	TRBJ2-2	TGTGCCAGCAGTCCGACAGGGTTAAACACCGGGGAGCTGTTTTTT	CASSPTGLNTGELFF
few	TRBD1	TRBV7-2	TRBJ1-3	TGTGCCAGCAGCCTCTCCGGGACAGGAGGACACACCATATATTTT	CASSLSGTGGHTIYF
NA	NA	TRBV14	TRBJ2-7	TGTGCCAGCAGCCAAGAACAGAGCTACGAGCAGTACTTC	CASSQEQSYEQYF
NA	TRBD1	TRBV6-1	TRBJ1-2	TGTGCCAGCAGCCCAGGACAGGGGATTGGCTATGGCTACACCTTC	CASSPGQGIGYGYTF
NA	NA	TRBV20-1	TRBJ2-5	TGCAGTGCTCCTCAAGGGGGGAAAGAGACCCAGTACTTC	CSAPQGGKETQYF
NA	NA	TRBV20-1	TRBJ2-1	TGCAGTGCTAGGGTATCGGATGAGCAGTTCTTC	CSARVSDEQFF
NA	NA	TRBV5-6	TRBJ2-7	TGTGCCAGCAGCTTGGCTCTAACCAACTACGAGCAGTACTTC	CASSLALTNYEQYF
NA	NA	TRBV6-1	TRBJ1-2	TGTGCCAGCAGGCCCCACATCGGGGGCTGGGACTATGGCTACACCTTC	CASRPHIGGWDYGYTF
many	NA	TRBV5-6	TRBJ2-7	TGTGCCAGCAGCTTGAGTAGGGGCGAGCAGTACTTC	CASSLSRGEQYF
few	TRBD1	TRBV15	TRBJ1-1	TGTGCCACCAGCAGAGATCAACAGGGGGCTTTCTTT	CATSRDQQGAFF
NA	NA	TRBV21-1	TRBJ2-1	TGTGCCAGCAGCAAAACCTCTGGGACAGGATTAGGCAATGAGCAGTTCTTC	CASSKTSGTGLGNEQFF
NA	TRBD2	TRBV24-1	TRBJ2-1	TGTGCCACAAGCCTAGCGGGAGTCAATGAGCAGTTCTTC	CATSLAGVNEQFF
NA	NA	TRBV7-2	TRBJ1-2	TGTGCCAGCAGCTTAGGGCAGTTCTATGGCTACACCTTC	CASSLGQFYGYTF
NA	TRBD2	TRBV30	TRBJ2-1	TGTGCCTGGAGCCCCGGAGCGGGATCTGCGGATGAGCAGTTCTTC	CAWSPGAGSADEQFF
NA	TRBD2	TRBV5-1	TRBJ2-1	TGCGCCAGCGGTGCGGGAGGGAGCTCCTACAATGAGCAGTTCTTC	CASGAGGSSYNEQFF
few	TRBD2	TRBV7-2	TRBJ2-3	TGTGCCAGCTACGGACTAGCGGGAGGGGGCGCAGATACGCAGTATTTT	CASYGLAGGGADTQYF
NA	TRBD2	TRBV24-1	TRBJ2-1	TGTGCCACCCAGAGTTCGCGGGAGTCACCGAATGAGCAGTTCTTC	CATQSSRESPNEQFF
few	TRBD1	TRBV20-1	TRBJ2-3	TGCAGTGCTACTACAGACAGGGGGCGCGTAACAGATACGCAGTATTTT	CSATTDRGRVTDTQYF
few	NA	TRBV3-1	TRBJ1-3	TGTGCCAGCAGCCAAGATCTTACCTACTCTGGAAACACCATATATTTT	CASSQDLTYSGNTIYF
many	TRBD2	TRBV20-1	TRBJ2-7	TGCAGTGCTTCTAGCGGGAGCTACGAGCAGTACTTC	CSASSGSYEQYF
NA	TRBD1	TRBV18	TRBJ1-3	TGTGCCAGCTCCCCCCAGGGGGACACCATATATTTT	CASSPQGDTIYF
NA	NA	TRBV20-1	TRBJ1-4	TGCAGTGCTAGAGATGGGCGGGGTCGAGCTAATGAAAAACTGTTTTTT	CSARDGRGRANEKLFF
NA	NA	TRBV6-2/TRBV6-3	TRBJ2-6	TGTGCCAGCAGTTACTCGTTCGCCCGGACTGGGGCCAACGTCCTGACTTTC	CASSYSFARTGANVLTF
NA	NA	TRBV5-1	TRBJ2-5	TGCGCCAGCAGCTTGGCCGCGGGAATGGATCAGACCCAGTACTTC	CASSLAAGMDQTQYF
NA	TRBD2	TRBV10-3	TRBJ2-1	TGTGCCATCAGTGATAGCGGGAGGGGAAGCTACAATGAGCAGTTCTTC	CAISDSGRGSYNEQFF
NA	NA	TRBV29-1	TRBJ2-7	TGCAGCGTTGAAGAGGGGACTGGTATTGAGCAGTACTTC	CSVEEGTGIEQYF
NA	NA	TRBV20-1	TRBJ2-1	TGCAGTGCCCAGGGAGGCGGGCGCTTGGCGTTCTTC	CSAQGGGRLAFF
NA	NA	TRBV6-2/TRBV6-3	TRBJ2-1	TGTGCCAGCAGTTACGTCCTGACGAGAATAGACAATGAGCAGTTCTTC	CASSYVLTRIDNEQFF
NA	TRBD1	TRBV9	TRBJ1-2	TGTGCCAGCAGCCCCAGGACAGGGGGGCCTTATGGCTACACCTTC	CASSPRTGGPYGYTF